A single sample is the source of the 7 T cell receptor beta chains below, sequenced in a study of T cell responses to AZD1222 COVID-19 vaccine. The assay was immunoSEQ multiplex PCR, and TCRdb's table has in-frame clones only and misses some. This table holds about 160,000 clones, roughly nine tenths found once. This specimen consisted of peripheral blood, obtained on day 0 of AZD1222 vaccination. The receptors here all came from an adult in good health.

The chain couples TRBV29-1 to TRBJ2-7, with D perhaps matching TRBD1 (5 bases). V was shortened by 3 bases and J by 4 bases, with 25 bases between the two germline ends. CDR1 SQVTM and CDR2 ANQGSEA come from the germline V gene. CDR3 length: 17 amino acids. The CDR3 loop reads CSVETEPRKGNWYEQYF. The CDR3 region has the DNA TGCAGCGTTGAGACTGAGCCTCGGAAGGGGAATTGGTACGAGCAGTACTTC.

The genes are TRBV10-3 and TRBJ1-2; no definite D call. V shed 0 bases and J shed 1 base, with 6 bases lying between them. Germline CDR1 and CDR2: ENHRY and SYGVKD. The CDR3 length is 14 residues. CDR3 DNA sequence: TGTGCCATCAGTGAGTCCCAGGATAACTATGGCTACACCTTC. This translates into CAISESQDNYGYTF.

In its sample, this clone was seen a few times. The J gene is TRBJ2-4, the V gene TRBV28, with 8 bases fitting TRBD1. The V segment lost 5 bases and the J segment 9 bases; nucleotides outside the gene matches: 12. Germline V lookup: CDR1 MDHEN, CDR2 SYDVKM. This CDR3 is built from 15 residues. The CDR3 DNA follows: TGTGCCAGCAGTCCTGTGGACAGGGACGGAGGCATTCAGTACTTC. The encoded protein is CASSPVDRDGGIQYF.

This clone was seen a single time. Here the CDR3 reads CASSQYVTLINQPQHF. CDR3 bases: TGTGCCAGCAGCCAATACGTGACATTGATCAATCAGCCCCAGCATTTT. The rearrangement links TRBV16 to TRBJ1-5; D remains ambiguous. The CDR3 runs to 16 residues. V dropped 1 base and J dropped 3 bases, with 13 bases sitting between them. Germline V CDR1 and CDR2: KGHSY, FQNENV.

The V gene is TRBV6-1, the J gene TRBJ2-2; D gene uncertain. CDR1 and CDR2 (germline): MNHNS, SASEGT. This CDR3 is built from 13 residues. V lost 1 base, J lost 4 bases, and 4 bases lay in between. The CDR3 DNA reads TGTGCCAGCAGTGAAGTGGTCACCGGGGAGCTGTTTTTT. Protein sequence: CASSEVVTGELFF.

The chain uses TRBV19 and TRBJ2-1, with TRBD2 as a possible D gene (7 bases). The germline V gene has CDR1 LNHDA and CDR2 SQIVND (reference sequence). The length of the CDR3 is 17 residues. Deletions cut 3 bases from V and 5 bases from J, with 20 bases between. CDR3 bases: TGTGCCAGTAGTATTTCCTGGGGGGGGGCGGATCACAATGAGCAGTTCTTC. This gives the protein CASSISWGGADHNEQFF.

This chain uses TRBV30 with TRBJ2-3, with 13 positions matching TRBD2. CDR1 and CDR2 (germline): GTSNPN, SVGIG (reference sequence). This CDR3 has 17 amino acids. V was clipped by 0 bases and J by 4 bases; unmatched bases: 7. CDR3 loop: CAWSVTRTSGSPDTQYF. The CDR3 DNA is TGTGCCTGGAGTGTCACCCGGACTAGCGGGAGCCCAGATACGCAGTATTTT.